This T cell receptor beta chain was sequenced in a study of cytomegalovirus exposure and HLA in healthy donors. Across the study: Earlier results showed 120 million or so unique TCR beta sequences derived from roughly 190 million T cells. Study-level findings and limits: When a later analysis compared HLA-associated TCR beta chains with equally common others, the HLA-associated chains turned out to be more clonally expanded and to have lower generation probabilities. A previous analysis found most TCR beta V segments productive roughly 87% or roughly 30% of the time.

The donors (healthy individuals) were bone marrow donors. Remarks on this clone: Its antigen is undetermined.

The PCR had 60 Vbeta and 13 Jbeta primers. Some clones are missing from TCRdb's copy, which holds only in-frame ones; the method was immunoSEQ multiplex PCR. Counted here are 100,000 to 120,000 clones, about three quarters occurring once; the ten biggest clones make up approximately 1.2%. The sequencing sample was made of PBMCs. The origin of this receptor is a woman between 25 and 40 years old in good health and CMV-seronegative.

The CDR3, as DNA: TGTGCCAGCAGCCCCCTAGCGGGGATAAACAATGAGCAGTTCTTC. Amino acids: CASSPLAGINNEQFF. This rearrangement joins TRBV7-3 to TRBJ2-1; 9 positions match TRBD2. V lost 5 bases to trimming and J lost 5 bases; unmatched junction nucleotides: 7. Germline V gene lookup returns CDR1 SGHTA and CDR2 FQGTGA. The CDR3 length is 15 residues. The full variable domain, rest sourced from reference TRBV7-3 and TRBJ2-1, is GAGVSQTPSNKVTEKGKYVELRCDPISGHTALYWYRQSLGQGPEFLIYFQGTGAADDSGLPNDRFFAVRPEGSVSTLKIQRTERGDSAVYLCASSPLAGINNEQFFGPGTRLTVL.